The clone carrying this TCR beta chain was detected once. The antigen is not known. This sample was included in a study of shared clonotypes between healthy human individuals. Study conclusions and caveats: Naive CD4 clonotypes were shared across several donors at about 5.2%.

Clones were read by immunoSEQ multiplex PCR, and TCRdb kept only the in-frame ones, dropping some. The table includes over a million clones, about 75% detected once. Trimming cost V 5 bases and J 12 bases; bases outside gene matches: 19. This CDR3 spans 15 amino acids. In germline, CDR1 is SEHNR, CDR2 FQNEAQ (reference sequence). The chain has TRBV7-9 and TRBJ2-7; 7 nucleotides match TRBD1. The specimen was memory CD4+ T cells sorted from blood. Subset indicated: CD45RA-negative fraction. This clonotype originated in a man aged 18 to 29 in good health. The CDR3 reads CASSPENEGARSPYF. DNA of the CDR3: TGTGCCAGCAGCCCAGAGAACGAGGGGGCGAGGTCACCGTACTTC.